This TCR beta chain was recorded in a study of blood T cell repertoires in COVID-19. The method was immunoSEQ multiplex PCR; TCRdb's version includes in-frame clones alone and lacks a portion of them. Of around 500,000 clones listed, approximately 90% are singletons. In germline, CDR1 is SGHTA, CDR2 FQGNSA. V was pared by 5 bases and J by 2 bases, with 13 bases of the junction left unmatched. The CDR3 runs to 17 residues. The study counted Cohort 3 donors as recovered given two negative PCRs, clearance, or symptom resolution. The receptor was isolated from a woman aged 40 to 49 who had recovered from COVID-19. Source material: PBMCs or T cells enriched from blood (not recorded which). The rearrangement links TRBV7-2 to TRBJ2-3; 7 bases fit TRBD2. This CDR3 reads CASSPRLTSAPTDTQYF. CDR3 DNA: TGTGCCAGCAGCCCCCGACTAACTAGCGCACCCACAGATACGCAGTATTTT.